Each of the 19 T cell receptor beta chains below was sequenced from the same sample in a study of cytomegalovirus exposure and HLA in healthy donors. The PCR contained 60 Vbeta and 13 Jbeta primers. Sequencing was performed with immunoSEQ multiplex PCR; in TCRdb, only in-frame clones are kept and a portion is missing. The sample includes more than 70,000 clones, roughly 80% of them seen just once. The source material was PBMCs. These receptors all stem from a boy aged 10-17 years in good health and CMV-seronegative.

This clone turned up a few times. The V and J genes are TRBV6-5 and TRBJ1-1, with D perhaps TRBD1 (6 bases). Germline CDR1 reads MNHEY; CDR2 reads SVGAGI. CDR3 size: 15 residues. Deletions cut 0 bases from V and 1 base from J, with 9 bases between. The CDR3 nucleotides are TGTGCCAGCAGTTACTCCCCCAGGGGGAACACTGAAGCTTTCTTT. This translates into CASSYSPRGNTEAFF.

The V gene is TRBV10-1, the J gene TRBJ1-1; the match to TRBD1 covers 12 bases. CDR1 is WNHNN and CDR2 is SYGVQD in the germline V gene (reference sequence). V was clipped by 2 bases and J by 0 bases; unmatched bases: 10. The CDR3 loop spans 19 amino acids. CDR3 nucleotides: TGCGCCAGCAGTGAGGCTAGGGGACAGGGGGCTACCGTGAACACTGAAGCTTTCTTT. This translates into CASSEARGQGATVNTEAFF.

This clone was seen only once. The chain links TRBV21-1 to TRBJ1-5. TRBV21-1 is given as a pseudogene. The CDR3 sequence is 15 residues long. This CDR3 reads CASSKALDAEGPQHF. CDR3 DNA sequence: TGTGCCAGCAGCAAAGCGCTTGACGCCGAGGGTCCCCAGCATTTT.

This sequence joins TRBV6-5 and TRBJ2-6, with 7 bases matching TRBD1. Trimming at V came to 4 bases and at J to 4 bases, leaving 7 bases not matched to a gene. The CDR3 has 16 residues. The germline V gene encodes CDR1 MNHEY and CDR2 SVGAGI. The CDR3 loop is CASSLKQGTGANVLTF. The CDR3 nucleotides are TGTGCCAGCAGTTTGAAACAGGGGACCGGGGCCAACGTCCTGACTTTC.

The chain recombines TRBV28 with TRBJ1-5, with TRBD1 matching over 7 bases. Losses at the gene ends were 8 bases for V and 7 bases for J; bases not matched to a gene: 5. CDR3 size: 12 residues. Germline V lookup: CDR1 MDHEN, CDR2 SYDVKM. The CDR3 loop reads CASLGQAQPQHF. The CDR3 DNA sequence: TGTGCCAGCCTCGGACAGGCACAGCCCCAGCATTTT. Together with reference TRBV28 and TRBJ1-5, the CDR3 gives the full variable domain: DVKVTQSSRYLVKRTGEKVFLECVQDMDHENMFWYRQDPGLGLRLIYFSYDVKMKEKGDIPEGYSVSREKKERFSLILESASTNQTSMYLCASLGQAQPQHFGDGTRLSIL.

This sequence joins TRBV5-8 and TRBJ2-1; D call uncertain. This CDR3 region has 11 residues. The V gene's germline CDR1 is SGHTS and CDR2 YDEGEE. V was cut by 6 bases and J by 9 bases, with 10 bases left in between. This chain's CDR3 is CASIYHGEQFF. The DNA for the CDR3 is TGTGCCAGCATCTATCACGGTGAGCAGTTCTTC. The complete variable domain, with remaining parts taken from reference TRBV5-8 and TRBJ2-1, reads EAGVTQSPTHLIKTRGQQATLRCSPISGHTSVYWYQQALGLGLQFLLWYDEGEERNRGNFPPRFSGRQFPNYSSELNVNALELEDSALYLCASIYHGEQFFGPGTRLTVL.

The CDR3 here is CASSVTGDEQYF. CDR3 DNA: TGTGCCAGCAGTGTAACAGGGGACGAGCAGTACTTC. The chain uses TRBV2 and TRBJ2-7; 7 bases map to TRBD1. This CDR3 comprises 12 residues. The ends lost 4 bases at V and 5 bases at J; junction bases unmatched: 2. Germline V gene data show CDR1 as SNHLY and CDR2 as FYNNEI.

The chain uses TRBV5-1 and TRBJ2-6; no definite D call. The CDR3 sequence is 14 residues long. Trimming cost V 1 base and J 2 bases, with 4 bases left between them. Germline V gives CDR1 SGHRS, CDR2 YFSETQ. CDR3 in amino acids: CASSLPTGANVLTF. The CDR3 DNA reads as TGCGCCAGCAGCTTGCCTACTGGGGCCAACGTCCTGACTTTC.

The chain joins TRBV9 to TRBJ2-1; 10 nucleotides agree with TRBD1. This CDR3 has 14 amino acids. J lost 9 bases, V lost 4 bases, and 7 bases had no gene match. Germline V gene data show CDR1 as SGDLS and CDR2 as YYNGEE. CDR3 loop: CASSPRDRGPEQFF. The CDR3 nucleotides read TGTGCCAGCAGCCCCCGGGACAGGGGCCCTGAGCAGTTCTTC.

This clone was observed a handful of times. J is TRBJ2-3 and V is TRBV9; weak D call: TRBD2 (7 bases). Germline assignment: CDR1 SGDLS and CDR2 YYNGEE. The V end lost 2 bases, the J end lost 4 bases, and 11 bases lay between the germline ends. The CDR3 spans 14 residues. CDR3 in amino acids: CASSVKGGADTQYF. DNA of the CDR3: TGTGCCAGCAGCGTTAAGGGGGGGGCAGATACGCAGTATTTT.

The genes are TRBV19 and TRBJ2-1; possible D gene TRBD2, 6 bases. Germline CDR1 reads LNHDA; CDR2 reads SQIVND (reference sequence). The CDR3 contains 18 residues. Trimming took off 5 bases at V and 7 bases at J, with 27 bases between the two ends. CDR3 region: CASSAVPLLAERPNEQFF. The CDR3 coding sequence is TGTGCCAGTAGTGCCGTCCCCCTACTAGCTGAGCGACCTAATGAGCAGTTCTTC.

The chain recombines TRBV2 with TRBJ1-2; D not resolved. Per germline, CDR1 SNHLY and CDR2 FYNNEI. This CDR3 is 15 amino acids long. Trimming took off 7 bases at V and 8 bases at J, with 23 bases between the two ends. CDR3 region: CASKGRHGLRGGYTF. The CDR3 bases are TGTGCCAGCAAAGGTCGCCACGGTCTCAGAGGAGGCTACACCTTC.

The genes are TRBV18 and TRBJ2-7; 7 positions agree with TRBD1. The CDR3 is 14 residues long. With V trimmed by 6 bases and J by 2 bases, 7 bases remained unmatched. Germline V gene lookup returns CDR1 KGHSH and CDR2 LQKENI. The CDR3 region is CASSQTGLAYEQYF. For the CDR3, the DNA is TGTGCCAGCTCCCAGACAGGGTTGGCCTACGAGCAGTACTTC. The entire variable domain, with the rest obtained from reference TRBV18 and TRBJ2-7, is as follows: NAGVMQNPRHLVRRRGQEARLRCSPMKGHSHVYWYRQLPEEGLKFMVYLQKENIIDESGMPKERFSAEFPKEGPSILRIQQVVRGDSAAYFCASSQTGLAYEQYFGPGTRLTVT.

V and J are TRBV29-1 and TRBJ2-1, with 9 nucleotides matching TRBD2. The length of the CDR3 is 16 residues. With V trimmed by 4 bases and J by 5 bases, 12 bases remained unmatched. Germline values: CDR1 SQVTM, CDR2 ANQGSEA. The CDR3 sequence: CSVGFSGGPHNNEQFF. The CDR3 nucleotides read TGCAGCGTTGGGTTTAGCGGGGGACCTCACAACAATGAGCAGTTCTTC.

This sequence joins TRBV7-3 and TRBJ1-1; a weak D match, TRBD1 (6 bases). Trimming shortened V by 5 bases and J by 4 bases, and 11 bases separated the two germline ends. Germline assignment: CDR1 SGHTA and CDR2 FQGTGA. The CDR3 loop spans 13 amino acids. CDR3 protein: CASSVQGGTEAFF. CDR3 bases: TGTGCCAGCAGCGTCCAAGGGGGCACTGAAGCTTTCTTT.

The chain has TRBV4-3 and TRBJ2-7, with a tentative D call TRBD2 (5 bases). The CDR3 loop spans 15 amino acids. Trimming shortened V by 0 bases and J by 2 bases, and 11 bases separated the two germline ends. Germline V lookup: CDR1 LGHNA, CDR2 YSLEER. The CDR3 region is CASSQDRTLPYEQYF. In DNA, the CDR3 is TGCGCCAGCAGCCAAGATCGGACTCTTCCCTACGAGCAGTACTTC.

This clone was counted a few times. The chain links TRBV4-3 to TRBJ2-2; maybe TRBD2 (6 bases). V shed 0 bases and J shed 0 bases, with 8 bases lying between them. The CDR3 is 16 residues long. Germline V gene sequence: CDR1 LGHNA, CDR2 YSLEER. The CDR3 DNA is TGCGCCAGCAGCCAAGATGGGGGGACGAACACCGGGGAGCTGTTTTTT. Amino acids: CASSQDGGTNTGELFF.

The table lists this clone with a count of one. The chain uses TRBV30 and TRBJ1-6, with D uncertain. V was clipped by 4 bases and J by 0 bases, with 16 bases between them. Germline V gene lookup returns CDR1 GTSNPN and CDR2 SVGIG (reference sequence). The CDR3 covers 17 residues. CDR3 residues: CAWTIPTRSSYNSPLHF. CDR3 coding DNA: TGTGCCTGGACCATTCCCACTCGGAGCTCCTATAATTCACCCCTCCACTTT.

The chain carries TRBV27 and TRBJ1-5, with a possible D match to TRBD1 (5 bases). Trimming took 4 bases from V and 8 from J, leaving 12 bases between them. The CDR3 spans 13 residues. The germline V gene has CDR1 MNHEY and CDR2 SMNVEV (reference sequence). The CDR3 protein is CASSSTRVEPQHF. The DNA for the CDR3 is TGTGCCAGCAGTTCAACCAGGGTGGAGCCCCAGCATTTT.